This T cell receptor (beta chain) was sequenced for a study of cytomegalovirus exposure and HLA in healthy donors. Study-wide results and limits: Rates of TCR association differed by HLA locus in a later analysis, with DRB1 highest and HLA-C lowest. The sole available immune exposure information was CMV serostatus. Roughly uniform sequencing depth across donors was assumed, possibly incorrectly.

With regard to this clone: Its antigen remains unknown.

PCR used 60 Vbeta primers and 13 Jbeta primers. Generated by immunoSEQ multiplex PCR, the TCRdb table keeps only in-frame clones and is missing some. This sample contains about 150,000 clones. Germline-derived CDR1 and CDR2 are MNHEY and SVGAGI. The CDR3 loop spans 16 amino acids. V shed 4 bases and J 7 bases; nucleotides not matched to a gene: 12. The clonotype originates from a woman aged 45-65 years in good health and CMV-seronegative. The sample was PBMCs. The rearrangement links TRBV6-5 to TRBJ1-5, with TRBD1 matching 8 bases. In nucleotides, the CDR3 is TGTGCCAGCAGTTCGTCGGGACAGGATGGAAAACAGCCCCAGCATTTT. Amino acid sequence: CASSSSGQDGKQPQHF.